This passage covers 8 T cell receptor beta chains from one sample sequenced in a study of shared clonotypes between healthy human individuals. Produced via immunoSEQ multiplex PCR; TCRdb's table is partial and in-frame only. The data show around 990,000 clones, approximately 75% seen once. The specimen was memory CD4+ T cells from PBMCs. Subset here: CD45RA-negative fraction. These TCRs come from a man younger than 30 in good health. Some clones in this sample may be carry-over from other donors' samples.

The rearrangement joins TRBV5-1 to TRBJ2-7; 12 nucleotides line up with TRBD1. Germline V gives CDR1 SGHRS, CDR2 YFSETQ. The CDR3 contains 15 residues. With V trimmed by 4 bases and J by 4 bases, 6 bases remained unmatched. The CDR3 protein is CASSKGTGGVYEQYF. The CDR3 nucleotides read TGCGCCAGCAGCAAAGGGACAGGGGGCGTTTACGAGCAGTACTTC.

The rearrangement joins TRBV2 to TRBJ2-7; the D gene is possibly TRBD1 (6 bases). The V gene lost 5 bases and the J gene lost 8 bases, with 10 bases spanning the gap. CDR3 size: 11 residues. CDR1 is SNHLY and CDR2 is FYNNEI in the germline V gene. Here the CDR3 DNA reads TGTGCCAGCAGTCGCCAGGGGAAGCAGTACTTC. Amino acid sequence: CASSRQGKQYF.

This clone showed up many times. The chain carries TRBV4-2 and TRBJ1-4; the match to TRBD1 covers 10 bases. V shed 3 bases, J shed 7 bases, and the junction held 8 bases outside the gene matches. CDR1 and CDR2 from the germline V gene are LGHNA and YNFKEQ. The CDR3 extends over 16 amino acids. CDR3 amino acids: CASSQGQGQGFEKLFF. The CDR3 DNA sequence: TGTGCCAGCAGCCAGGGCCAGGGACAGGGGTTTGAAAAACTGTTTTTT.

As regards this clone: A much larger clone lies one base from this, so it may be a read error. The same CDR3 arises from other DNA sequences in this sample as well. V and J are TRBV7-3 and TRBJ2-3; 9 nucleotides agree with TRBD1. This CDR3 is built from 14 residues. V was pared by 5 bases and J by 3 bases, with 3 bases of the junction left unmatched. The germline V gene has CDR1 SGHTA and CDR2 FQGTGA. Here the CDR3 DNA reads TGTGCCAGCAGCCCTGGGACAGGGACAGATACGCAGTATTTT. It specifies CASSPGTGTDTQYF.

The rearrangement links TRBV11-2 to TRBJ1-2; D is uncertain. Germline CDR1 SGHAT, CDR2 FQNNGV. The V end lost 0 bases, the J end lost 1 base, and 6 bases lay between the germline ends. The CDR3 runs to 14 residues. The CDR3 loop reads CASSLDRVNYGYTF. The CDR3 DNA reads as TGTGCCAGCAGCTTAGATAGGGTTAACTATGGCTACACCTTC.

The genes are TRBV5-6 and TRBJ1-1; no clear D gene. The ends were cut back, 5 bases at V and 3 bases at J, with 17 bases in the middle. There are 15 residues in the CDR3. Per the germline V gene, CDR1 is SGHDT and CDR2 is YYEEEE. DNA for the CDR3: TGTGCCAGCAGAAGGGTCGTTCGGGTTCACACTGAAGCTTTCTTT. This encodes CASRRVVRVHTEAFF.

V is TRBV30 and J is TRBJ2-2; no reliable D call. The CDR3 extends over 14 amino acids. Trimming removed 0 bases from V and 2 bases from J, with 7 bases in between. The germline V gene encodes CDR1 GTSNPN and CDR2 SVGIG (reference sequence). The CDR3 spells CAWSVTVNTGELFF. DNA for the CDR3: TGTGCCTGGAGTGTAACCGTAAACACCGGGGAGCTGTTTTTT. The full variable domain, with the rest looked up from reference TRBV30 and TRBJ2-2, is SQTIHQWPATLVQPVGSPLSLECTVEGTSNPNLYWYRQAAGRGLQLLFYSVGIGQISSEVPQNLSASRPQDRQFILSSKKLLLSDSGFYLCAWSVTVNTGELFFGEGSRLTVL.

V is TRBV5-1 and J is TRBJ2-7; D call uncertain. V was trimmed by 0 bases and J by 2 bases, leaving 6 bases between them. The V gene's germline CDR1 is SGHRS and CDR2 YFSETQ. This CDR3 comprises 13 residues. CDR3 bases: TGCGCCAGCAGCTTGGAGGGCCCCTACGAGCAGTACTTC. Protein: CASSLEGPYEQYF.